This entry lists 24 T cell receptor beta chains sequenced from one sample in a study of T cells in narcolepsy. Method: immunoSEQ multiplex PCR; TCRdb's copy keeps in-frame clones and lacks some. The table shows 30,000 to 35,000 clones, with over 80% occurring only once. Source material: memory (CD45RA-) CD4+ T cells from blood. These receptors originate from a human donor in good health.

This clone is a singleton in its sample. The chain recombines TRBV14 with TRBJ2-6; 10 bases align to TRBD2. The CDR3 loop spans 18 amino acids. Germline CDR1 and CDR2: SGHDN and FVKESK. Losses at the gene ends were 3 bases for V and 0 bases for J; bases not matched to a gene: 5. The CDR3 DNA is TGTGCCAGCAGCCAGATAGCGGGGGGCCTCTCTGGGGCCAACGTCCTGACTTTC. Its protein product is CASSQIAGGLSGANVLTF.

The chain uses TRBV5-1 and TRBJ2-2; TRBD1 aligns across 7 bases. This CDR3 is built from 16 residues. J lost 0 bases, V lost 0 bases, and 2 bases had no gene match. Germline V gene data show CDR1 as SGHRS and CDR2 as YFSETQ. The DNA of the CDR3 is TGCGCCAGCAGCTTGGCTGACAGGGCGAACACCGGGGAGCTGTTTTTT. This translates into CASSLADRANTGELFF.

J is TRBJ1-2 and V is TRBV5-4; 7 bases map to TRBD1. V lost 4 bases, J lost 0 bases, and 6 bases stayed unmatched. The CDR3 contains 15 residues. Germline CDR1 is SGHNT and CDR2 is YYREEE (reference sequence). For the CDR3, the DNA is TGTGCCAGCAGCGGCCAACAGGGGACTAACTATGGCTACACCTTC. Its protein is CASSGQQGTNYGYTF.

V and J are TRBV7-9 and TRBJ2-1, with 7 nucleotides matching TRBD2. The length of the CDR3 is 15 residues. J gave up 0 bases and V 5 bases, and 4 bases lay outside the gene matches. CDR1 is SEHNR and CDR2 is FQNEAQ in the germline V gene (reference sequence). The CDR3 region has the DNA TGTGCCAGCAGCCCCGGGGGGAGCTCCTACAATGAGCAGTTCTTC. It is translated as CASSPGGSSYNEQFF.

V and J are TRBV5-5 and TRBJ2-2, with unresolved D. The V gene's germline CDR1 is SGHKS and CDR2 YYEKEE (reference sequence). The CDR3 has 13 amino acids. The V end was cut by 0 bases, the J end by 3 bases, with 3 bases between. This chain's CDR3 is CASSLGDTGELFF. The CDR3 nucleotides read TGTGCCAGCAGCTTGGGGGACACCGGGGAGCTGTTTTTT.

The CDR3 nucleotides are TGTGCCAGCAGTTACGATAACAGGGGGACCCAGTACTTC. It yields the protein CASSYDNRGTQYF. The chain has TRBV6-5 and TRBJ2-5, with 7 bases that match TRBD1. Germline CDR1 reads MNHEY; CDR2 reads SVGAGI. After removal of 2 bases from V and 7 bases from J, the junction contained 4 bases not matched to a gene. The CDR3 loop spans 13 amino acids.

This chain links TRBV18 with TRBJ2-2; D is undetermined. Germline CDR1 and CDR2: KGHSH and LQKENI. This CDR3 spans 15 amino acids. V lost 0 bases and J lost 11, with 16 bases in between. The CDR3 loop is CASSPPGWVPAELFF. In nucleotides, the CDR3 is TGTGCCAGCTCACCACCTGGTTGGGTACCGGCAGAGCTGTTTTTT.

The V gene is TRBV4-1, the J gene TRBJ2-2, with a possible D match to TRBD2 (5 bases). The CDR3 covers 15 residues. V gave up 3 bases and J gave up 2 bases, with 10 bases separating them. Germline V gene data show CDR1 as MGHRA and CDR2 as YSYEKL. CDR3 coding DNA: TGCGCCAGCAGCCAGCGGACTGATAACACCGGGGAGCTGTTTTTT. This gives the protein CASSQRTDNTGELFF.

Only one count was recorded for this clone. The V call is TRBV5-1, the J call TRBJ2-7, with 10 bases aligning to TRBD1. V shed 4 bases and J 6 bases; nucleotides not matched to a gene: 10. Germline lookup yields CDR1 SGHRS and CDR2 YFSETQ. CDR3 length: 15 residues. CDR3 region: CASSARGTGESEQYF. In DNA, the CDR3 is TGCGCCAGCAGCGCGCGGGGGACAGGGGAAAGCGAGCAGTACTTC.

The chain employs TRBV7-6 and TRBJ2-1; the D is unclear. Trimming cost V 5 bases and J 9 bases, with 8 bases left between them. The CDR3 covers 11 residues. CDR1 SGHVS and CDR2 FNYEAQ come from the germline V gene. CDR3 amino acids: CASSREREQFF. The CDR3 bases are TGTGCCAGCAGCCGCGAGCGTGAGCAGTTCTTC.

The DNA for the CDR3 is TGTGCCACCAGCAGAGCGCGGAGGCAAACTGAAGCTTTCTTT. Amino acids: CATSRARRQTEAFF. The chain carries TRBV15 and TRBJ1-1, with D unresolved. This CDR3 has 14 residues. V gave up 1 base and J gave up 5 bases, with 11 bases separating them. The germline V gene has CDR1 LNHNV and CDR2 YYDKDF (reference sequence).

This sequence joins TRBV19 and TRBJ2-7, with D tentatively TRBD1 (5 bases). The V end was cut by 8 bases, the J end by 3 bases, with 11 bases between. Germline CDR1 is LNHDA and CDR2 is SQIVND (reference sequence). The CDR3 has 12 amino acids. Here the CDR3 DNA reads TGTGCCAGTCAGGGTACGGGCTACGAGCAGTACTTC. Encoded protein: CASQGTGYEQYF.

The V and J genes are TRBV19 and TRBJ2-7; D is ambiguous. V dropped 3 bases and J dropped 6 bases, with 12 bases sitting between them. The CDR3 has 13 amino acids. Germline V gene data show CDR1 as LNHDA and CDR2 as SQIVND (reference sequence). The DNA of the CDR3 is TGTGCCAGTAGTATTGGCCCATTAACCGAGCAGTACTTC. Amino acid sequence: CASSIGPLTEQYF.

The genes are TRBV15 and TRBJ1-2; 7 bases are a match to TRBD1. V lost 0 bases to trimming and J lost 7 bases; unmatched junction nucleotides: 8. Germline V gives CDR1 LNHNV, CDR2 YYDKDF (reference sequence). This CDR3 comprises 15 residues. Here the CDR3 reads CATSRDLAGGFGYTF. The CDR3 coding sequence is TGTGCCACCAGCAGAGATCTAGCAGGGGGATTTGGCTACACCTTC.

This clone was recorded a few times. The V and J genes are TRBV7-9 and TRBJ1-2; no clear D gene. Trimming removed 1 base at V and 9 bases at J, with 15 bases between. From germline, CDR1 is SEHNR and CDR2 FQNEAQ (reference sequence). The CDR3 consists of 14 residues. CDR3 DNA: TGTGCCAGCAGCTTAGTTGGGCCAAGCAACAGCTACACCTTC. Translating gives CASSLVGPSNSYTF.

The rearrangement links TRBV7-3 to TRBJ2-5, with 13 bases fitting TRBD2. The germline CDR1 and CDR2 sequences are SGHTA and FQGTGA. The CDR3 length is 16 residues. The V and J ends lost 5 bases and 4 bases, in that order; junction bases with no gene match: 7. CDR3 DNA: TGTGCCAGCAGCCAAAGGACTAGCGGGAGTAGAGAGACCCAGTACTTC. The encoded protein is CASSQRTSGSRETQYF.

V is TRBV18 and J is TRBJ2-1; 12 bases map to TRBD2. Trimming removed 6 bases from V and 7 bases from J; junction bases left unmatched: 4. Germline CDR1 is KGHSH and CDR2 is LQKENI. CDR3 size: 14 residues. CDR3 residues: CASSPGLAGNEQFF. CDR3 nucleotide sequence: TGTGCCAGCTCGCCTGGACTAGCGGGAAATGAGCAGTTCTTC.

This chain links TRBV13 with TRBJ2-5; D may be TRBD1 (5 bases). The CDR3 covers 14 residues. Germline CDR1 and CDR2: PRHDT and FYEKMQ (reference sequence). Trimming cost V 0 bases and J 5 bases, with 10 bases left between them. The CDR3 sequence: CASSLGTAVETQYF. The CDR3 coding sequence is TGTGCCAGCAGCTTAGGGACAGCAGTCGAGACCCAGTACTTC.

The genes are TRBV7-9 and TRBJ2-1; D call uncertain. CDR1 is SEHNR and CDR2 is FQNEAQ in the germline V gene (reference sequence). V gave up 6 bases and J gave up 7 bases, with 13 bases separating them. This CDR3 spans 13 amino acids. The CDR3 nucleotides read TGTGCCAGCAGGGCTAGTGGGGAAAATGAGCAGTTCTTC. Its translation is CASRASGENEQFF.

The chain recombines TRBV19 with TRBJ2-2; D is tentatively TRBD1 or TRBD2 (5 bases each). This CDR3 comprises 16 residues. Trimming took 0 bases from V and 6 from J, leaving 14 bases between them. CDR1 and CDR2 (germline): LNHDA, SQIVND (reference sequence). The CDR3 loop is CASSIDRFRGPGELFF. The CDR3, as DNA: TGTGCCAGTAGTATAGATCGTTTTCGGGGCCCCGGGGAGCTGTTTTTT.

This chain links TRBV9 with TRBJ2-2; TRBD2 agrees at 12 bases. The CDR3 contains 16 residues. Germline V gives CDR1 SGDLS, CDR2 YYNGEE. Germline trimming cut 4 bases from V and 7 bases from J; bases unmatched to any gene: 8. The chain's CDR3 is CASSRPSGRADGELFF. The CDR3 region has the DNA TGTGCCAGCAGCAGACCTAGCGGGAGGGCCGACGGGGAGCTGTTTTTT. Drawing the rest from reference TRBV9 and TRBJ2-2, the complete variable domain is DSGVTQTPKHLITATGQRVTLRCSPRSGDLSVYWYQQSLDQGLQFLIQYYNGEERAKGNILERFSAQQFPDLHSELNLSSLELGDSALYFCASSRPSGRADGELFFGEGSRLTVL.

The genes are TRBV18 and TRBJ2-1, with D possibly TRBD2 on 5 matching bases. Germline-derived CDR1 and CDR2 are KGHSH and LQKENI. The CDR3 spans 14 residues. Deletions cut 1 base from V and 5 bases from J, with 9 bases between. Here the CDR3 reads CASSPLPGNNEQFF. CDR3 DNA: TGTGCCAGCTCACCACTTCCGGGAAACAATGAGCAGTTCTTC.

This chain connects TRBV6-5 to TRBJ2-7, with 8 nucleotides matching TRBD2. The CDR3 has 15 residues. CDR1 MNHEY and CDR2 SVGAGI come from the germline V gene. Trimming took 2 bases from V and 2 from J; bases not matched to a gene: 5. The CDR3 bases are TGTGCCAGCAGTTACGATGCGGGGGGACCCTACGAGCAGTACTTC. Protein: CASSYDAGGPYEQYF.

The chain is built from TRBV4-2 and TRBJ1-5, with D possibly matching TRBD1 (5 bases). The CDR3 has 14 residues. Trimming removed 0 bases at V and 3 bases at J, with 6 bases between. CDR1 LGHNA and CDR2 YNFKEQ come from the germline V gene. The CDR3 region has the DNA TGTGCCAGCAGCCAAGACAGGGACAATCAGCCCCAGCATTTT. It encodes CASSQDRDNQPQHF.